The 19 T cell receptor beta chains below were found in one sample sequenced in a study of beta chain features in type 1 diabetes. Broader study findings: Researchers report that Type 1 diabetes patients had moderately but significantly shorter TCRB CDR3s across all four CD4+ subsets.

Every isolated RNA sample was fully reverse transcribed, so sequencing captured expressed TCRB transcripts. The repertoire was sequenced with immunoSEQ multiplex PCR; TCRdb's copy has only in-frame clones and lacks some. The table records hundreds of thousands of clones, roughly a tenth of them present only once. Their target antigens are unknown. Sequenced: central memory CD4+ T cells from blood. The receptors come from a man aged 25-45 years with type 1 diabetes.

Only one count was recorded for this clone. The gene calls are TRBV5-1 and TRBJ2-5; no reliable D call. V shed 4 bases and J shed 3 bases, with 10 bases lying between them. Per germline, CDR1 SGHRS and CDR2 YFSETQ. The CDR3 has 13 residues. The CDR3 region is CASSPVIKETQYF. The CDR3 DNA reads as TGCGCCAGCAGCCCCGTCATCAAAGAGACCCAGTACTTC.

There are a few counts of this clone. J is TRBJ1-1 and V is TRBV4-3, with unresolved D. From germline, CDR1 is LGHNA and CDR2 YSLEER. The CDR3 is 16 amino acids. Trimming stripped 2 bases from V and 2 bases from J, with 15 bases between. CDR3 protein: CASSQLRNRGNTEAFF. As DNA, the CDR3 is TGCGCCAGCAGCCAACTAAGGAACCGGGGAAACACTGAAGCTTTCTTT.

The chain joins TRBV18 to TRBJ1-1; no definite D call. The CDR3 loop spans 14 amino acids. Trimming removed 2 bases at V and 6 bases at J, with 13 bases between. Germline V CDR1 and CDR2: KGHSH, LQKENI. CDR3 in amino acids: CASSPMISTAEAFF. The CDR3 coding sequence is TGTGCCAGCTCACCAATGATAAGTACAGCTGAAGCTTTCTTT.

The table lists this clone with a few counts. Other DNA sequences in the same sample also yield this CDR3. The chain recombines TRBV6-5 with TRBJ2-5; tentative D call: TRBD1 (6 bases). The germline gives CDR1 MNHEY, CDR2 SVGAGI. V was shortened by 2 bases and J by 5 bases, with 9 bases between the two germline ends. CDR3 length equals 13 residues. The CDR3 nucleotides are TGTGCCAGCAGTTACAGCGACAGGGAGACCCAGTACTTC. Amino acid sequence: CASSYSDRETQYF.

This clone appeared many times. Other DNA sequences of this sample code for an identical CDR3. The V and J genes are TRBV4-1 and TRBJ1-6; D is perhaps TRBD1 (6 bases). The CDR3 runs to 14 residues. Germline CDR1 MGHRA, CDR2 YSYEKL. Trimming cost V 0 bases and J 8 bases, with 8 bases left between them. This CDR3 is CASSQEPGDSPLHF. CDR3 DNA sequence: TGCGCCAGCAGCCAAGAACCAGGGGATTCACCCCTCCACTTT.

The CDR3 here is CAWSRDSTDTQYF. DNA for the CDR3: TGTGCCTGGAGTCGGGATAGCACAGATACGCAGTATTTT. This chain joins TRBV30 and TRBJ2-3, with a tentative D call TRBD2 (5 bases). The CDR3 sequence is 13 residues long. CDR1 and CDR2 (germline): GTSNPN, SVGIG (reference sequence). Between the trimmed V and J ends, which lost 2 bases and 0 bases, there was a span of 6 bases. Variable domain in full (rest from reference TRBV30 and TRBJ2-3): SQTIHQWPATLVQPVGSPLSLECTVEGTSNPNLYWYRQAAGRGLQLLFYSVGIGQISSEVPQNLSASRPQDRQFILSSKKLLLSDSGFYLCAWSRDSTDTQYFGPGTRLTVL.

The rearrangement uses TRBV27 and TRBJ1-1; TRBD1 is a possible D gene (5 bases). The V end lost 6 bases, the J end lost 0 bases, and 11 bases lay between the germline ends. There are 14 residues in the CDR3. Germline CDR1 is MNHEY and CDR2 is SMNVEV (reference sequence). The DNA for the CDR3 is TGTGCCAGCAGGTTGAGGGGCATGAACACTGAAGCTTTCTTT. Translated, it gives CASRLRGMNTEAFF.

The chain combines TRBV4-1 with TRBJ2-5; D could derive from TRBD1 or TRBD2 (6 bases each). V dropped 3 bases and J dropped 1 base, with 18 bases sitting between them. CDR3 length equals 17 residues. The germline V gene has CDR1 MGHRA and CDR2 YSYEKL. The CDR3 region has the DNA TGCGCCAGCAGCCAGGGGAGGACGGGGGCCCTCCAAGAGACCCAGTACTTC. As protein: CASSQGRTGALQETQYF.

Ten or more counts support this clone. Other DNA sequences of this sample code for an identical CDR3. The CDR3 here is CASSLGFRTDTQYF. The CDR3 DNA reads TGTGCCAGCAGCTTGGGGTTCAGGACAGATACGCAGTATTTT. V usage is TRBV5-5 and J usage is TRBJ2-3; D not certain. Trimming shortened V by 0 bases and J by 3 bases, and 8 bases separated the two germline ends. The CDR3 is 14 amino acids. Germline values: CDR1 SGHKS, CDR2 YYEKEE (reference sequence).

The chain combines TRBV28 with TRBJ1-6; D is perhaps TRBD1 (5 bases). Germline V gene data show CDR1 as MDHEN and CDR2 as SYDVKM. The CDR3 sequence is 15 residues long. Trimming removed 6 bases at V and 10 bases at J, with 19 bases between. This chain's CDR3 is CASSPGGRGASPLHF. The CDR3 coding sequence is TGTGCCAGCAGCCCTGGGGGTAGGGGAGCATCACCCCTCCACTTT. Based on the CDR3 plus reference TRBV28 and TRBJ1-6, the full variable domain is DVKVTQSSRYLVKRTGEKVFLECVQDMDHENMFWYRQDPGLGLRLIYFSYDVKMKEKGDIPEGYSVSREKKERFSLILESASTNQTSMYLCASSPGGRGASPLHFGNGTRLTVT.

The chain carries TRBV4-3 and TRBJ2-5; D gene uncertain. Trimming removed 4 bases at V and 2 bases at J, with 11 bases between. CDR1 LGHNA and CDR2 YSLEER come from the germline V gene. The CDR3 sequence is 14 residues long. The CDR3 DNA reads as TGCGCCAGCAGCCCGTCCCGCGTTCAAGAGACCCAGTACTTC. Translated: CASSPSRVQETQYF.

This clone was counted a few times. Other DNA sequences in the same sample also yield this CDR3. As DNA, the CDR3 is TGTGCCAGCAGCAGGGGTACACAGCCCCAGCATTTT. It encodes CASSRGTQPQHF. The V gene is TRBV7-9, the J gene TRBJ1-5, with TRBD1 as a possible D gene (5 bases). Trimming cost V 5 bases and J 7 bases, with 9 bases left between them. The germline gives CDR1 SEHNR, CDR2 FQNEAQ (reference sequence). This CDR3 is 12 amino acids long.

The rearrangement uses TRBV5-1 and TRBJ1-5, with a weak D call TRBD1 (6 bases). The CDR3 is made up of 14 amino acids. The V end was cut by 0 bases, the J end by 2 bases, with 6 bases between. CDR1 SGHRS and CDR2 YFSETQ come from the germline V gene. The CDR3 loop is CASSLEGGNQPQHF. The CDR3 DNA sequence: TGCGCCAGCAGCTTGGAGGGGGGCAATCAGCCCCAGCATTTT.

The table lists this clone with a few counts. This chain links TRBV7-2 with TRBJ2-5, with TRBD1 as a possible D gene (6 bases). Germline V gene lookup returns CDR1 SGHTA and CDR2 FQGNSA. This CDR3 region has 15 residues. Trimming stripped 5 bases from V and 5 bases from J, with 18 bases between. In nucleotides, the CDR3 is TGTGCCAGCAGCGCAGACAGGCCGAAAAGGGAGACCCAGTACTTC. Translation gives CASSADRPKRETQYF.

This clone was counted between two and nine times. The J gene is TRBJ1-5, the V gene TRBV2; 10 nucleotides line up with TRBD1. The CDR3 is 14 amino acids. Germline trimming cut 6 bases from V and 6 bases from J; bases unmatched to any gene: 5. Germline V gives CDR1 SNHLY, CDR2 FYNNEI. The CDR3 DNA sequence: TGTGCCAGCAGGGGGACAGGGGAAACTCAGCCCCAGCATTTT. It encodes CASRGTGETQPQHF.

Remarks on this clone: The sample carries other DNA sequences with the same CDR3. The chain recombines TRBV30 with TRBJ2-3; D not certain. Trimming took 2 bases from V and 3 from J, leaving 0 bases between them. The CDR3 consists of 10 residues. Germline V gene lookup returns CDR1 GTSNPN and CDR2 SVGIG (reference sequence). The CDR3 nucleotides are TGTGCCTGGAGTACAGATACGCAGTATTTT. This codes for CAWSTDTQYF.

DNA for the CDR3: TGCAGCGTTGAGTCAGGGGGCGAGGATACGCAGTATTTT. Encoded protein: CSVESGGEDTQYF. The chain joins TRBV29-1 to TRBJ2-3; 8 nucleotides align to TRBD1. Germline V CDR1 and CDR2: SQVTM, ANQGSEA. The CDR3 totals 13 residues. V trimming: 3 bases; J trimming: 6 bases; junction bases outside the gene matches: 5.

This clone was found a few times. The CDR3 coding sequence is TGTGCCAAATCGACAGGGAGCTCCTACGAGCAGTACTTC. Translating it yields CAKSTGSSYEQYF. The rearrangement joins TRBV7-9 to TRBJ2-7; 7 bases fit TRBD1. V trimming: 10 bases; J trimming: 0 bases; junction bases outside the gene matches: 6. The CDR3 is 13 residues long. CDR1 SEHNR and CDR2 FQNEAQ come from the germline V gene (reference sequence).

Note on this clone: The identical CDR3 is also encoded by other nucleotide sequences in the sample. CDR3 protein: CASSYQGDTEAFF. The CDR3 nucleotides read TGTGCCAGCAGTTACCAAGGAGACACTGAAGCTTTCTTT. V usage is TRBV6-5 and J usage is TRBJ1-1; unclear D gene. The length of the CDR3 is 13 residues. With 2 bases removed from V and 3 bases from J, the gap between germline ends came to 7 bases. Germline assignment: CDR1 MNHEY and CDR2 SVGAGI.